This T cell receptor (beta chain) is drawn from a study of CD8+ T cells in alopecia areata. RNA was extracted and reverse transcribed into cDNA as the sequencing template. Profiled with immunoSEQ multiplex PCR; TCRdb holds only in-frame clones, not every one. The sample lists 120,000 or so clones, 58% seen once, with 4.5% in the top ten. This clone was detected only a few times. The antigen is unknown. Study-wide results and limits: In scalp samples, resident alphabeta T cells of normal skin are also sequenced.

The receptor comes from a human donor with alopecia areata. The sample in question was CD4+ T cells sorted from blood, obtained at week 0.

The CDR3 coding sequence is TGTGCCATCCAGGGATCGGCAGGGACGAACACTGAAGCTTTCTTT. Translation gives CAIQGSAGTNTEAFF. This rearrangement joins TRBV10-3 to TRBJ1-1; D possibly corresponds to TRBD1 (5 bases). Trimming cost V 8 bases and J 1 base, with 17 bases left between them. The CDR3 spans 15 residues. CDR1 and CDR2 (germline): ENHRY, SYGVKD.